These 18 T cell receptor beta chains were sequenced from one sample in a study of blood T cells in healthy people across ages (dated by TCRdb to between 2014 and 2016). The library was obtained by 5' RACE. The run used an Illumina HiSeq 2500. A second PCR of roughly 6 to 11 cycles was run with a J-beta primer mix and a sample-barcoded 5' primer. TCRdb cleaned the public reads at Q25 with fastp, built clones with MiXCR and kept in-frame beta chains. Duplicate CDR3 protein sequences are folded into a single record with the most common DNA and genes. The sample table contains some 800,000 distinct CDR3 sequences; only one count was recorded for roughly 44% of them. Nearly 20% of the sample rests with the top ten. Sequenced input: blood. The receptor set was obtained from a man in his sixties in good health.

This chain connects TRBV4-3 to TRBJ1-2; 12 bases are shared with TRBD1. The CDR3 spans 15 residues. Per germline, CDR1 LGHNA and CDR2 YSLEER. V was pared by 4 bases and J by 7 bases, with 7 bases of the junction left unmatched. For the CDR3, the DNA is TGCGCCAGCAGCCTCCTGGGACAGGGGGCTACTGGCTACACCTTC. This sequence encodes CASSLLGQGATGYTF.

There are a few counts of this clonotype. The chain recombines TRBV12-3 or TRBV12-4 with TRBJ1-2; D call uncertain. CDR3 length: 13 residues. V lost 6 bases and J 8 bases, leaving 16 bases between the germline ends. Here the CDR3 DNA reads TGTGCCAGCAGCAATTTCTGGGGAAGAGGCTACACCTTC. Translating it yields CASSNFWGRGYTF.

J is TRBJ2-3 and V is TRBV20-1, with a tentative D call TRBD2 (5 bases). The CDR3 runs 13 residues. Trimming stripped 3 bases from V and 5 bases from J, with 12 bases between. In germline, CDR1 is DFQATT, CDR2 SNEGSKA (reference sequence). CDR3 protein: CSAREDVGDTQYF. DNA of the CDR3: TGCAGTGCTAGGGAGGACGTCGGAGATACGCAGTATTTT.

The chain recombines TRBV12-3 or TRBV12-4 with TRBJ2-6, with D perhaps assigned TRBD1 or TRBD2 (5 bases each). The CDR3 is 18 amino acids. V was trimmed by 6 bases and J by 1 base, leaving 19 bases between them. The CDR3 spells CASRPNRDGHSGANVLTF. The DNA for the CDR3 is TGTGCCAGCAGGCCCAACCGGGACGGCCATTCTGGGGCCAACGTCCTGACTTTC.

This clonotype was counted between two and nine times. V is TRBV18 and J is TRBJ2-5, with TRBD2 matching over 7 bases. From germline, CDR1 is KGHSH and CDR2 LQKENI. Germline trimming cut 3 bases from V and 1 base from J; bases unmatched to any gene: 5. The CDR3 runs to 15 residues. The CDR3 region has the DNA TGTGCCAGCTCACCTAGTAGCGGGCTCCAAGAGACCCAGTACTTC. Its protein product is CASSPSSGLQETQYF.

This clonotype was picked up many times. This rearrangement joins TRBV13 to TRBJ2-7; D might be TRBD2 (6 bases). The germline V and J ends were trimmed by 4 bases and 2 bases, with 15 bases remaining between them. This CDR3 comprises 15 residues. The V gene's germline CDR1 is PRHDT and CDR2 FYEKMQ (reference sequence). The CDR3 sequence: CASSSLGSGPYEQYF. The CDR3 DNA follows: TGTGCCAGCAGCTCGCTGGGTAGCGGACCCTACGAGCAGTACTTC.

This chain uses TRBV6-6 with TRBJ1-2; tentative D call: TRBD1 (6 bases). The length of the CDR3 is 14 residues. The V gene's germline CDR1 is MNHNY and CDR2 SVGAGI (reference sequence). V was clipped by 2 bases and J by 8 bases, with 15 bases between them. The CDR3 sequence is CASSYNREDAGYTF. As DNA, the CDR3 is TGTGCCAGCAGTTACAACAGGGAAGACGCAGGCTACACCTTC.

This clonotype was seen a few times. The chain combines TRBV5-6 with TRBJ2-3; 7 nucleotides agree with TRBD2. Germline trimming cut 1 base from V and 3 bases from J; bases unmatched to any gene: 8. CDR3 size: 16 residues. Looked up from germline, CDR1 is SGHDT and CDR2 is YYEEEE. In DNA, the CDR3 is TGTGCCAGCAGCTTGAGTGCCGGCGGGGGAACAGATACGCAGTATTTT. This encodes CASSLSAGGGTDTQYF.

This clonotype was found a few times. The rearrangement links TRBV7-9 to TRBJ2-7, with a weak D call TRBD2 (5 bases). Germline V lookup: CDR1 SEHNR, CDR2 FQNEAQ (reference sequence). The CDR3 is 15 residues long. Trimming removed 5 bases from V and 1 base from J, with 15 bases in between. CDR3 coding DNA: TGTGCCAGCAGCCTAGTGCTAGCCGGGTCCTACGAGCAGTACTTC. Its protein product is CASSLVLAGSYEQYF.

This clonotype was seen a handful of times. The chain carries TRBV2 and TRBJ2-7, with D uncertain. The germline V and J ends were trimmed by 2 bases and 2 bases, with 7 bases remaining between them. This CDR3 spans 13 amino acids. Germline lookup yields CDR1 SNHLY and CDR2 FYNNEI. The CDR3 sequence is CASSEQHPYEQYF. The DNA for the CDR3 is TGTGCCAGCAGTGAACAGCATCCCTACGAGCAGTACTTC.

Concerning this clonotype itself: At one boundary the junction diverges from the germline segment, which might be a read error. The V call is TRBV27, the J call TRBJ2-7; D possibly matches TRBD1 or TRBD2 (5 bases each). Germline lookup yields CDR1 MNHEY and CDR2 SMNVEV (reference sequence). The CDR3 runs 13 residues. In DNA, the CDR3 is TGTGCCAGCAGTCTATCTGGGGGTGGGAGACAGTACTTC. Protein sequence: CASSLSGGGRQYF.

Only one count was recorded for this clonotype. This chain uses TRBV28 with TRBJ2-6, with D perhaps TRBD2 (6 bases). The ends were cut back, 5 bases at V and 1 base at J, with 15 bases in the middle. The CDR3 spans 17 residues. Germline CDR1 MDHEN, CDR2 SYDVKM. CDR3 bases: TGTGCCAGCAGTCCACGGCGGGGTCGGTCTGGGGCCAACGTCCTGACTTTC. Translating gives CASSPRRGRSGANVLTF. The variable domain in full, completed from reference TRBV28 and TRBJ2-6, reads DVKVTQSSRYLVKRTGEKVFLECVQDMDHENMFWYRQDPGLGLRLIYFSYDVKMKEKGDIPEGYSVSREKKERFSLILESASTNQTSMYLCASSPRRGRSGANVLTFGAGSRLTVL.

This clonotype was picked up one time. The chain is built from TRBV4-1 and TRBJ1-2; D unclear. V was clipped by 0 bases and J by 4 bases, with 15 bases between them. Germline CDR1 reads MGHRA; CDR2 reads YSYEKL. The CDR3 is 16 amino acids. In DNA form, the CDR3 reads TGCGCCAGCAGCCAAGAAAACACCTATCGGGGCTATGGCTACACCTTC. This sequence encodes CASSQENTYRGYGYTF.

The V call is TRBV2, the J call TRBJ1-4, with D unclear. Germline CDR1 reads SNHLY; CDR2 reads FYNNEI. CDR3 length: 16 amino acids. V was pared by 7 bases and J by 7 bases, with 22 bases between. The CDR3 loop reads CASTPIGGGAGEKLFF. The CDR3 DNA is TGTGCCAGCACCCCCATCGGTGGCGGAGCGGGTGAAAAACTGTTTTTT. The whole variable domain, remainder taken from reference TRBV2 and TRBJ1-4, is EPEVTQTPSHQVTQMGQEVILRCVPISNHLYFYWYRQILGQKVEFLVSFYNNEISEKSEIFDDQFSVERPDGSNFTLKIRSTKLEDSAMYFCASTPIGGGAGEKLFFGSGTQLSVL.

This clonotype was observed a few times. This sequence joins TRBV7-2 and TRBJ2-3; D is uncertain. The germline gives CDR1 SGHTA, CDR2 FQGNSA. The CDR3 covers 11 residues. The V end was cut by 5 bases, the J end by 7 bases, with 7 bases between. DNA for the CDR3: TGTGCCAGCAGCCCCACGCATACGCAGTATTTT. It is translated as CASSPTHTQYF.

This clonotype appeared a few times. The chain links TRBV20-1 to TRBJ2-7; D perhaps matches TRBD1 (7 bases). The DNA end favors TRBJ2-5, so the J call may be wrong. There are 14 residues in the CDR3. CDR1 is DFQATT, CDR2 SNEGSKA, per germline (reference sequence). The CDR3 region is CSARGAGGGETQYF. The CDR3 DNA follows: TGCAGTGCTAGAGGGGCAGGGGGAGGAGAGACCCAGTACTTC.

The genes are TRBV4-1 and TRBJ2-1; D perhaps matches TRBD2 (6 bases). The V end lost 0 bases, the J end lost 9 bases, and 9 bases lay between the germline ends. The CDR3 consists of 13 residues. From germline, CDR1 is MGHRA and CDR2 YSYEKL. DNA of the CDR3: TGCGCCAGCAGCCAAGATATGGGGGGTGAGCAGTTCTTC. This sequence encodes CASSQDMGGEQFF.

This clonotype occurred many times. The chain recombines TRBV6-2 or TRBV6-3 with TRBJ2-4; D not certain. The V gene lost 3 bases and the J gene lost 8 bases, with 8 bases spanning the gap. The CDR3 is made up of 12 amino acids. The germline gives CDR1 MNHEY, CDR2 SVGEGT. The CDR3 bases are TGTGCCAGCAGTTATATCGCAGACATTCAGTACTTC. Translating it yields CASSYIADIQYF.